The present entry profiles one T cell receptor (beta chain) with its context. Its specificity is unknown. The CDR3 is 13 residues long. V was pared by 2 bases and J by 9 bases, with 11 bases between. From germline, CDR1 is SGHAT and CDR2 FQNNGV. TCRdb fed the reads into MiXCR, producing one record per CDR3 protein. The sample records about 180,000 distinct CDR3 sequences, roughly 17% being singletons. The data are from a study of T cell repertoires in cytomegalovirus infection. About the research overall: Matching HLA type, along with CMV infection, was indicated by public TCR beta signatures. General study results and limits: HLA-C-restricted CMV clonotypes gave the most frequent clonotype in two of eight donors.

This rearrangement joins TRBV11-2 to TRBJ2-1; no definite D call. This sequence was found in a human donor in good health (CMV status not recorded). Some clones in this sample may be carry-over from other donors' samples. Material: CD8+ T cells from PBMCs. This CDR3 reads CASSLILGTEQFF. CDR3 nucleotide sequence: TGTGCCAGCAGCTTAATCCTCGGAACTGAGCAGTTCTTC.